A selection of T cell receptor beta chains follows, all from one sample in a study of early T cells in non-severe SARS-CoV-2 infection. TCRdb reprocessed the 5' RACE reads via MiXCR and lists one record per CDR3 protein. The repertoire holds some 59,000 distinct CDR3 sequences, with 7.5% to 9.5% as singletons. Sample: whole blood, taken at baseline. These receptors were obtained from an adult who was a healthcare worker with PCR-confirmed SARS-CoV-2 infection or an uninfected control (not recorded which). The CDR3 runs from the conserved cysteine through the conserved F or W. The D gene is left open where the match is weak. A clone size is listed for some rows: how often the clone was seen (once, few, many), or a class if it is expanded.

j_call v_call clone_size cdr3_length d_call cdr3_aa cdr3_nt
TRBJ2-6 TRBV19 many 17 TRBD1 CASSTRDSPSGANVLTF TGTGCCAGTAGTACCCGGGACAGTCCCTCTGGGGCCAACGTCCTGACTTTC
TRBJ2-1 TRBV7-2 few 14 TRBD2 CASSPRGGSNEQFF TGTGCCAGCAGCCCCCGGGGGGGCAGCAATGAGCAGTTCTTC
TRBJ2-2 TRBV3-1 NA 18 TRBD2 CASSQESGRARLGGELFF TGTGCCAGCAGCCAAGAGAGCGGGAGGGCCCGTTTGGGCGGGGAGCTGTTTTTT
TRBJ2-4 TRBV14 NA 14 TRBD1 CASSPRTGGNIQYF TGTGCCAGCAGCCCCCGGACAGGGGGAAACATTCAGTACTTC
TRBJ2-7 TRBV5-6 many 14 NA CASSWRQGSYEQYF TGTGCCAGCAGCTGGCGTCAGGGATCCTACGAGCAGTACTTC
TRBJ2-1 TRBV24-1 few 14 NA CATLQSWRGFEQFF TGTGCCACCCTTCAAAGTTGGAGGGGGTTTGAGCAGTTCTTC
TRBJ1-1 TRBV13 few 17 TRBD1 CASSSWTGVSLLTEAFF TGTGCCAGCAGCTCGTGGACAGGCGTATCTCTCTTGACTGAAGCTTTCTTT
TRBJ2-7 TRBV4-1 many 17 TRBD2 CASSPRGVAGGPKEQYF TGCGCCAGCAGCCCAAGAGGCGTTGCGGGAGGGCCGAAGGAGCAGTACTTC
TRBJ2-1 TRBV2 NA 15 TRBD2 CASTEGTSGIQEQFF TGTGCCAGCACCGAAGGGACTAGCGGCATCCAGGAGCAGTTCTTC
TRBJ1-5 TRBV29-1 many 14 NA CSARSGGRNQPQHF TGCAGCGCCCGGTCTGGGGGCCGAAATCAGCCCCAGCATTTT
TRBJ2-3 TRBV6-2/TRBV6-3 many 18 NA CASSSPGVWRSSTDTQYF TGTGCCAGCAGCTCTCCCGGGGTGTGGCGGTCTAGCACAGATACGCAGTATTTT
TRBJ2-1 TRBV15 few 11 NA CATSAYNEQFF TGTGCCACCAGCGCTTACAATGAGCAGTTCTTC
TRBJ1-1 TRBV14 many 17 TRBD1 CASSPHRAGQGAEGAFF TGTGCCAGCAGCCCCCACCGTGCGGGACAGGGGGCTGAGGGAGCTTTCTTT
TRBJ2-7 TRBV10-3 many 13 NA CAISQGTADEQYF TGTGCCATCAGCCAGGGAACAGCGGACGAGCAGTACTTC
TRBJ2-7 TRBV7-8 NA 14 TRBD2 CASSSSGSNYEQYF TGTGCCAGCTCTAGTAGCGGGAGTAACTACGAGCAGTACTTC
TRBJ2-1 TRBV27 many 16 NA CASSLQEGISYNEQFF TGTGCCAGCAGTTTACAAGAGGGGATCTCCTACAATGAGCAGTTCTTC
TRBJ1-1 TRBV4-1 NA 18 TRBD1 CASSQGGTGGRMNTEAFF TGCGCCAGCAGCCAAGGCGGGACAGGGGGTAGGATGAACACTGAAGCTTTCTTT
TRBJ2-5 TRBV20-1 NA 13 NA CSATEGPGKTQYF TGCAGTGCTACAGAGGGACCAGGGAAGACCCAGTACTTC
TRBJ1-5 TRBV6-6 many 13 NA CASSPGGYEPQHF TGTGCCAGCAGCCCGGGGGGGTATGAGCCCCAGCATTTT
TRBJ2-1 TRBV6-5 many 17 NA CASSYRPGSYSYNEQFF TGTGCCAGCAGTTACCGTCCAGGCTCTTACTCCTACAATGAGCAGTTCTTC
TRBJ1-2 TRBV14 few 12 NA CASSPGPYGYTF TGTGCCAGCAGCCCCGGTCCGTATGGCTACACCTTC
TRBJ1-5 TRBV10-2 few 14 NA CASSGGGYNQPQHF TGCGCCAGCAGTGGAGGCGGATACAATCAGCCCCAGCATTTT
TRBJ2-7 TRBV20-1 NA 17 NA CSARLIVSGGTATEQYF TGCAGTGCTAGATTGATTGTGTCAGGAGGGACTGCTACGGAGCAGTACTTC
TRBJ2-3 TRBV5-4 NA 14 NA CASRTEFSTDTQYF TGTGCCAGCAGAACTGAATTCAGCACAGATACGCAGTATTTT
TRBJ1-4 TRBV2 many 13 NA CASTRRAGEKLFF TGTGCCAGCACCCGGAGGGCGGGTGAAAAACTGTTTTTT
TRBJ2-1 TRBV5-4 many 17 NA CASSRGLAASSYNEQFF TGTGCCAGCAGCCGCGGACTCGCCGCCAGCTCCTACAATGAGCAGTTCTTC
TRBJ1-5 TRBV5-1 many 15 NA CASSLDGGLDQPQHF TGCGCCAGCAGCTTGGATGGGGGGCTGGATCAGCCCCAGCATTTT
TRBJ1-6 TRBV7-9 few 15 TRBD1 CASSPTGVAYSPLHF TGTGCCAGCAGCCCGACAGGGGTAGCGTATTCACCCCTCCACTTT